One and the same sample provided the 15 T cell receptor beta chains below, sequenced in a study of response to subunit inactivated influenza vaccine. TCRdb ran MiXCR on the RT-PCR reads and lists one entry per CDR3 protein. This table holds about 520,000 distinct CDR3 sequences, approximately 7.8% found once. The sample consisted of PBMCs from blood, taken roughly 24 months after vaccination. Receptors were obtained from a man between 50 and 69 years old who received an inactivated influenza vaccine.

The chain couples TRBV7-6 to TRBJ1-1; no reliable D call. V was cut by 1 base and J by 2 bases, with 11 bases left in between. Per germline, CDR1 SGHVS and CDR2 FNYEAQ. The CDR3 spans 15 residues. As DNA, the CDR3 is TGTGCCAGCAGCTTAGAGAGGGTTGGAAACACTGAAGCTTTCTTT. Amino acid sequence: CASSLERVGNTEAFF.

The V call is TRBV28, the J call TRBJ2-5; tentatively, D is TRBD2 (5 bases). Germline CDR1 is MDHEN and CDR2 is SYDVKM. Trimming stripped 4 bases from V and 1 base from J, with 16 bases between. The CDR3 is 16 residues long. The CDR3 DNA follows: TGTGCCAGCAGTTCGTTCATAGGACTGACCCAAGAGACCCAGTACTTC. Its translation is CASSSFIGLTQETQYF. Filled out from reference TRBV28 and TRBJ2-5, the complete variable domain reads DVKVTQSSRYLVKRTGEKVFLECVQDMDHENMFWYRQDPGLGLRLIYFSYDVKMKEKGDIPEGYSVSREKKERFSLILESASTNQTSMYLCASSSFIGLTQETQYFGPGTRLLVL.

Here the CDR3 DNA reads TGTGCCAGCAGTTCTAGGACTAGCGGGGGGCCCATCGCCACGCAGTATTTT. The encoded protein is CASSSRTSGGPIATQYF. V gene TRBV27 combines with J gene TRBJ2-3, with 14 bases lining up with TRBD2. The ends lost 4 bases at V and 9 bases at J; junction bases unmatched: 12. Per germline, CDR1 MNHEY and CDR2 SMNVEV (reference sequence). The CDR3 runs to 17 residues.

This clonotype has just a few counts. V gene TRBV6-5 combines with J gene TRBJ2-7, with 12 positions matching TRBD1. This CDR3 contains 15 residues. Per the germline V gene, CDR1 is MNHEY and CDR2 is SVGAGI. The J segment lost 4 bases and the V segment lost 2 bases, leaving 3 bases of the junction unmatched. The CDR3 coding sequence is TGTGCCAGCAGTTACGGGACAGGGGGCGGATACGAGCAGTACTTC. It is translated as CASSYGTGGGYEQYF.

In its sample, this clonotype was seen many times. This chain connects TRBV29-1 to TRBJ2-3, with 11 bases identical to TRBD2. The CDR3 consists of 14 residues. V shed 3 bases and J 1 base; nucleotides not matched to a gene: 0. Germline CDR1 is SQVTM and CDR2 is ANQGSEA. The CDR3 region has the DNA TGCAGCGTTGATAGCGGGAGGGGCACAGATACGCAGTATTTT. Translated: CSVDSGRGTDTQYF.

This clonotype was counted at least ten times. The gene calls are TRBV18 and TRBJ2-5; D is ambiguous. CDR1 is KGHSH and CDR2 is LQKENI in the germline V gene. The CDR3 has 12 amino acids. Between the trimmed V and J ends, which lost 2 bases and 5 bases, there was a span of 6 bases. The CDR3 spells CASSPYKETQYF. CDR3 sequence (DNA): TGTGCCAGCTCACCATATAAGGAGACCCAGTACTTC.

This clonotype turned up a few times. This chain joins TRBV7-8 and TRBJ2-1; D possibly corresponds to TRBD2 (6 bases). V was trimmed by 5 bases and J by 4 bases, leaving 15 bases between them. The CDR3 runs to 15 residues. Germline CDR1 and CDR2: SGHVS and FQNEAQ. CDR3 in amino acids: CASSPGSPPYNEQFF. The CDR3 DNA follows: TGTGCCAGCAGCCCCGGGAGTCCTCCTTACAATGAGCAGTTCTTC.

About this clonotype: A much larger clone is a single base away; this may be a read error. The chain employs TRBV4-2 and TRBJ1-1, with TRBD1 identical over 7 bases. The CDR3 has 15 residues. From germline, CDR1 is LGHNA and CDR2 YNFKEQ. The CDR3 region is CASSQDRQGFTKPIF. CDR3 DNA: TGTGCCAGCAGCCAAGATCGACAGGGATTTACGAAGCCTATCTTT.

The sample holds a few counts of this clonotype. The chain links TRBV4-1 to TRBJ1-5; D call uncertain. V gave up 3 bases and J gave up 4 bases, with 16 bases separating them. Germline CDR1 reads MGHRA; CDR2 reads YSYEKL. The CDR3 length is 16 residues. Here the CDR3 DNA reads TGCGCCAGCAGCCAGGGATGGTCAGGAGTTAATCAGCCCCAGCATTTT. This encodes CASSQGWSGVNQPQHF.

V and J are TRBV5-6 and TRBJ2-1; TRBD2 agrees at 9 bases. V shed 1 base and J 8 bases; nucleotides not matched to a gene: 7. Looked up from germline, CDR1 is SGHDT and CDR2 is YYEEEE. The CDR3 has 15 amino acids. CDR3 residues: CASSLRGLASYEQFF. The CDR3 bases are TGTGCCAGCAGCTTGAGAGGACTAGCGTCATATGAGCAGTTCTTC.

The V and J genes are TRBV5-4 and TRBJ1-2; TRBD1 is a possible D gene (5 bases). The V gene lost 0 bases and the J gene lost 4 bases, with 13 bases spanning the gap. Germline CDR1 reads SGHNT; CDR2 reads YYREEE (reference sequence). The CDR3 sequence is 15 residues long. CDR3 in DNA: TGTGCCAGCAGCTTGGCCTCACAGGCGCCCTATGGCTACACCTTC. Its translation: CASSLASQAPYGYTF.

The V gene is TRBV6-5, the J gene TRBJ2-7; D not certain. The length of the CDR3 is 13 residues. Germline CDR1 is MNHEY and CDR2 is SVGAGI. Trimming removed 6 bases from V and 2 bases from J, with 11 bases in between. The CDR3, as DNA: TGTGCCAGCAGACCGACGGCTGCCTACGAGCAGTACTTC. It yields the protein CASRPTAAYEQYF.

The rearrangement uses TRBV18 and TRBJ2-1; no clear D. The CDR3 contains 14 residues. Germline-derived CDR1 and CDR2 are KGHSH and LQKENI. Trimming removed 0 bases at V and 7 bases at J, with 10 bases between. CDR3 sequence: CASSPPAVTNEQFF. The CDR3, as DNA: TGTGCCAGCTCACCACCGGCAGTAACGAATGAGCAGTTCTTC.

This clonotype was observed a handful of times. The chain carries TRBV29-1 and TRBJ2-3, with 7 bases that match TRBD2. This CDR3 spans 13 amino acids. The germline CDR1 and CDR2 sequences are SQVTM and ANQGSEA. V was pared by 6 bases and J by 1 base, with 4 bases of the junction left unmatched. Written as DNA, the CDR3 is TGCAGCGTACTCCTAGCGGGCACAGATACGCAGTATTTT. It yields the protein CSVLLAGTDTQYF.

The CDR3 region is CASSSPRDRAGTYNEQFF. DNA of the CDR3: TGTGCCAGCAGCAGCCCCAGGGATAGGGCGGGAACCTACAATGAGCAGTTCTTC. The chain employs TRBV12-3 or TRBV12-4 and TRBJ2-1, with D perhaps matching TRBD2 (6 bases). Trimming shortened V by 6 bases and J by 2 bases, and 23 bases separated the two germline ends. The CDR3 consists of 18 residues.